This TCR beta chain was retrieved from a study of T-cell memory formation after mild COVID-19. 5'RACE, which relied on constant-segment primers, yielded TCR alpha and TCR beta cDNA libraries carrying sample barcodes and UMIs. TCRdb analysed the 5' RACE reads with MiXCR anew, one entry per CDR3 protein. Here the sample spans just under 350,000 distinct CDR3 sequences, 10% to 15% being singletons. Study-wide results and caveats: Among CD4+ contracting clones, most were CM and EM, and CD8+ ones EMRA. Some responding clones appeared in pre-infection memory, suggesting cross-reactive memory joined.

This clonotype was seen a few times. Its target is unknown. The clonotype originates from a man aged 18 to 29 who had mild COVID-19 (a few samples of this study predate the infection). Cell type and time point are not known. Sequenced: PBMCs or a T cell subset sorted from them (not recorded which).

The CDR3 DNA sequence: TGTGCCAGCAGTTACGAGGCGGGGGGCCCGGGGGGCACAGATACGCAGTATTTT. This codes for CASSYEAGGPGGTDTQYF. J is TRBJ2-3 and V is TRBV6-5; 8 nucleotides line up with TRBD2. Per germline, CDR1 MNHEY and CDR2 SVGAGI. The CDR3 has 18 amino acids. The trim removed 2 bases at V and 1 base at J, leaving 11 bases unmatched.